These 15 T cell receptor beta chains were all obtained from the same sample, sequenced in a study of cytomegalovirus exposure and HLA in healthy donors. 60 Vbeta and 13 Jbeta primers were used in PCR. TCRdb's copy holds only in-frame clones and misses some; the assay was immunoSEQ multiplex PCR. This sample's table reports 95,000 to 150,000 clones. Material: PBMCs. The receptors come from a man in his late teens or twenties in good health and CMV-seronegative.

The CDR3 loop reads CASRESHLSGTVGLNTEAFF. The CDR3 bases are TGTGCCAGCAGAGAATCACATTTATCCGGGACAGTCGGACTCAACACTGAAGCTTTCTTT. The V and J genes are TRBV6-1 and TRBJ1-1, with 7 bases that match TRBD1. Germline CDR1 and CDR2: MNHNS and SASEGT. The ends lost 6 bases at V and 2 bases at J; junction bases unmatched: 24. The CDR3 runs 20 residues.

V gene TRBV28 combines with J gene TRBJ2-7, with 8 bases matching TRBD2. The CDR3 sequence is 15 residues long. Germline V gene data show CDR1 as MDHEN and CDR2 as SYDVKM. J lost 6 bases, V lost 3 bases, and 10 bases had no gene match. The CDR3 region is CASSFGGRSPLEQYF. The CDR3 DNA follows: TGTGCCAGCAGTTTCGGCGGGAGGAGCCCCCTCGAGCAGTACTTC.

The J gene is TRBJ1-2, the V gene TRBV25-1; D call uncertain. In germline, CDR1 is MGHDK, CDR2 SYGVNS. The length of the CDR3 is 13 residues. Between the trimmed V and J ends, which lost 7 bases and 0 bases, there was a span of 9 bases. The CDR3 protein is CASMREPNYGYTF. The CDR3 region has the DNA TGTGCCAGCATGCGGGAGCCTAACTATGGCTACACCTTC.

The CDR3 coding sequence is TGCGCCAGCAGCTTAAACCCTGACAGGCCCCAGCATTTT. It codes for CASSLNPDRPQHF. The chain employs TRBV5-1 and TRBJ1-5; maybe TRBD1 (5 bases). The CDR3 runs 13 residues. The germline gives CDR1 SGHRS, CDR2 YFSETQ. V lost 2 bases to trimming and J lost 9 bases, with 12 bases between them.

V and J are TRBV6-5 and TRBJ1-2; 8 bases match TRBD1. The CDR3 is 15 residues long. V lost 4 bases and J lost 3; bases outside the gene matches: 7. Germline V gene data show CDR1 as MNHEY and CDR2 as SVGAGI. In DNA form, the CDR3 reads TGTGCCAGCAGTTTCAGGGGGCGAAAGGACTATGGCTACACCTTC. Its protein is CASSFRGRKDYGYTF.

The V call is TRBV2, the J call TRBJ1-4, with D possibly matching TRBD1 (5 bases). Germline values: CDR1 SNHLY, CDR2 FYNNEI. Trimming took 11 bases from V and 8 from J, leaving 9 bases between them. CDR3 length: 10 residues. The CDR3 loop reads CAQGGEKLFF. CDR3 coding DNA: TGTGCCCAGGGCGGCGAAAAACTGTTTTTT.

This chain joins TRBV11-2 and TRBJ2-5; TRBD2 might be the D (6 bases). CDR1 is SGHAT and CDR2 is FQNNGV in the germline V gene. Trimming left V 6 bases short and J 0 bases short, with 14 bases between. The CDR3 covers 15 residues. The CDR3 sequence is CASSLGGSNQETQYF. In DNA form, the CDR3 reads TGTGCCAGCAGTCTCGGGGGTTCCAACCAAGAGACCCAGTACTTC.

Comments on this clone: A junction end diverges from the germline sequence, so it may reflect a read error. V gene TRBV7-7 combines with J gene TRBJ1-1; D is ambiguous. Germline V lookup: CDR1 SSHAT, CDR2 FNYEAQ (reference sequence). This CDR3 has 13 residues. Here the CDR3 reads CASSLKQDTEAFF. The CDR3 region has the DNA TGTGCTAGCAGCTTAAAGCAGGACACTGAAGCTTTCTTT.

This rearrangement joins TRBV19 to TRBJ2-2, with 9 bases identical to TRBD1. Germline V gene sequence: CDR1 LNHDA, CDR2 SQIVND (reference sequence). With V trimmed by 3 bases and J by 11 bases, 16 bases remained unmatched. There are 17 residues in the CDR3. CDR3 nucleotide sequence: TGTGCCAGTAGTATTTGGGTCCGGGACAGGGTATACTCCGAGCTGTTTTTT. Translated: CASSIWVRDRVYSELFF. Full variable domain (missing parts from reference TRBV19 and TRBJ2-2): DGGITQSPKYLFRKEGQNVTLSCEQNLNHDAMYWYRQDPGQGLRLIYYSQIVNDFQKGDIAEGYSVSREKKESFPLTVTSAQKNPTAFYLCASSIWVRDRVYSELFFGEGSRLTVL.

The rearrangement uses TRBV5-1 and TRBJ2-7; TRBD2 might be the D (5 bases). V lost 7 bases to trimming and J lost 3 bases, with 17 bases between them. Germline loops: CDR1 SGHRS, CDR2 YFSETQ. The CDR3 runs to 14 residues. This CDR3 reads CASRRREYLYEQYF. The CDR3 DNA reads TGCGCCAGCCGTCGACGGGAATATCTCTACGAGCAGTACTTC.

V is TRBV2 and J is TRBJ2-1; D might be TRBD2 (6 bases). Looked up from germline, CDR1 is SNHLY and CDR2 is FYNNEI. The CDR3 loop spans 13 amino acids. The V end was cut by 8 bases, the J end by 4 bases, with 12 bases between. The CDR3 loop is CASYRDSYNEQFF. CDR3 bases: TGTGCCAGCTACCGGGACTCATACAATGAGCAGTTCTTC.

The CDR3 spells CASSATTAGPYEQYF. The CDR3 DNA reads as TGTGCCAGCAGTGCGACCACCGCAGGCCCCTACGAGCAGTACTTC. The rearrangement uses TRBV6-1 and TRBJ2-7; D ambiguous. CDR3 length: 15 amino acids. Trimming left V 4 bases short and J 2 bases short, with 15 bases between. Germline V gene data show CDR1 as MNHNS and CDR2 as SASEGT.

The chain has TRBV5-1 and TRBJ1-5, with D possibly being TRBD1 (6 bases). CDR1 is SGHRS and CDR2 is YFSETQ in the germline V gene. The CDR3 totals 16 residues. V was cut by 0 bases and J by 2 bases, with 12 bases left in between. CDR3 nucleotide sequence: TGCGCCAGCAGCTTGGGGGACACGGAAGGCAATCAGCCCCAGCATTTT. It specifies CASSLGDTEGNQPQHF.

The chain carries TRBV5-4 and TRBJ2-4; a possible D gene is TRBD1 (6 bases). CDR1 is SGHNT, CDR2 YYREEE, per germline (reference sequence). Trimming shortened V by 1 base and J by 3 bases, and 11 bases separated the two germline ends. The CDR3 covers 15 residues. In DNA form, the CDR3 reads TGTGCCAGCAGCTTGCCGGACAGAAACAAAAACATTCAGTACTTC. It specifies CASSLPDRNKNIQYF.

The chain combines TRBV5-4 with TRBJ1-6, with 8 bases matching TRBD1. This CDR3 is 16 amino acids long. Germline V lookup: CDR1 SGHNT, CDR2 YYREEE (reference sequence). The trim removed 5 bases at V and 7 bases at J, leaving 11 bases unmatched. CDR3 loop: CASSLGTGRLNSPLHF. In DNA form, the CDR3 reads TGTGCCAGCAGTTTAGGGACAGGCCGGCTAAATTCACCCCTCCACTTT.